The 22 T cell receptor beta chains reported below all come from one sample, sequenced in a study of molecular identifiers for immune sequencing clone quantification. TCRdb recomputed calls from the PCR reads with MiXCR, one row per CDR3 protein. The sample carries about 97,000 distinct CDR3 sequences, 20% to 30% recorded once. The sample consisted of naive CD8+ T cells from blood, with Jurkat cell RNA spiked in. Noted subset: FACS-sorted CD8+CD4-CCR7+CD45RA+ naive T cells. The receptors derive from a human donor in good health. Some libraries in this study had Jurkat cell RNA spiked in.

This clonotype was observed at least ten times. J is TRBJ2-7 and V is TRBV2; the D gene is possibly TRBD1 (6 bases). CDR1 and CDR2 (germline): SNHLY, FYNNEI. This CDR3 contains 16 residues. Trimming cost V 1 base and J 3 bases, with 16 bases left between them. The CDR3 DNA reads TGTGCCAGCAGTGAAGAAGGACAGCGGAATTTCTACGAGCAGTACTTC. It is translated as CASSEEGQRNFYEQYF.

Note on this clonotype: It is likely a read error, because the conserved phenylalanine at the end of the CDR3 is missing. The chain joins TRBV30 to TRBJ2-3, with D unclear. Trimming removed 0 bases from V and 2 bases from J, with 3 bases in between. Germline V gene lookup returns CDR1 GTSNPN and CDR2 SVGIG (reference sequence). This CDR3 spans 12 amino acids. The CDR3: CAWSVLTDTQYL. In DNA, the CDR3 is TGTGCCTGGAGTGTGCTCACAGATACGCAGTATCTT.

Turning to this clonotype: A much larger clone lies one base from this, so it may be a read error. This chain uses TRBV6-2 or TRBV6-3 with TRBJ2-7; 9 nucleotides line up with TRBD2. CDR3 length: 16 residues. CDR1 and CDR2 (germline): MNHEY, SVGEGT. CDR3 protein: CARSRGELAGYYEQYF. CDR3 bases: TGTGCCCGCAGTCGGGGGGAACTAGCGGGCTACTACGAGCAGTACTTC.

Concerning this clonotype: One base away lies a much larger clone, so this may be a sequencing read error. As the CDR3 is not closed by the conserved phenylalanine or tryptophan, this likely results from a read error. This sequence joins TRBV5-1 and TRBJ2-7; D call uncertain. Germline assignment: CDR1 SGHRS and CDR2 YFSETQ. The CDR3 extends over 12 amino acids. V was pared by 0 bases and J by 3 bases, with 4 bases between. This CDR3 reads CASSLANYEQYL. In DNA, the CDR3 is TGCGCCAGCAGCTTGGCCAACTACGAGCAGTACCTC.

This clonotype was recorded many times. The genes are TRBV6-5 and TRBJ2-7; the D is unclear. Trimming shortened V by 6 bases and J by 3 bases, and 15 bases separated the two germline ends. Germline V gene data show CDR1 as MNHEY and CDR2 as SVGAGI. The CDR3 consists of 14 residues. The DNA for the CDR3 is TGTGCCAGCAGCCCGGCGGTTTCACTCTACGAGCAGTACTTC. As protein: CASSPAVSLYEQYF.

Worth noting for this clonotype: A much more abundant neighbour one base away suggests this may be a read error. CDR3 region: CSVMTGEKAYEQCF. The CDR3 DNA sequence: TGCAGCGTGATGACAGGAGAGAAAGCCTACGAGCAGTGCTTC. This chain uses TRBV29-1 with TRBJ2-7, with D possibly being TRBD1 (6 bases). The V gene's germline CDR1 is SQVTM and CDR2 ANQGSEA. This CDR3 has 14 amino acids.

At least ten counts were recorded for this clonotype. This chain joins TRBV28 and TRBJ1-5, with D possibly TRBD1 on 6 matching bases. V gave up 5 bases and J gave up 1 base, with 18 bases separating them. Germline values: CDR1 MDHEN, CDR2 SYDVKM. The CDR3 length is 17 residues. The CDR3 spells CASSLRQVGRSNQPQHF. CDR3 DNA sequence: TGTGCCAGCAGTCTCCGACAGGTCGGGCGGAGCAATCAGCCCCAGCATTTT.

This clonotype has only a few counts. The chain employs TRBV9 and TRBJ2-1, with TRBD2 matching over 8 bases. V trimming: 3 bases; J trimming: 4 bases; junction bases outside the gene matches: 6. The CDR3 runs 15 residues. The germline V gene has CDR1 SGDLS and CDR2 YYNGEE. This CDR3 is CASSASGGLYNEQFF. DNA for the CDR3: TGTGCCAGCAGCGCCAGCGGGGGCTTATACAATGAGCAGTTCTTC.

This clonotype showed up many times. V is TRBV20-1 and J is TRBJ2-6; D tentatively reads TRBD1 or TRBD2 (5 bases each). V was shortened by 0 bases and J by 3 bases, with 24 bases between the two germline ends. Germline V gives CDR1 DFQATT, CDR2 SNEGSKA (reference sequence). The CDR3 runs to 20 residues. The CDR3: CSARDLREGTDFGGANVLTF. For the CDR3, the DNA is TGCAGTGCTAGAGACCTCCGTGAGGGGACCGATTTTGGTGGGGCCAACGTCCTGACTTTC.

V usage is TRBV29-1 and J usage is TRBJ2-5, with 7 bases lining up with TRBD2. The CDR3 covers 14 residues. V was pared by 5 bases and J by 2 bases, with 8 bases of the junction left unmatched. Germline CDR1 reads SQVTM; CDR2 reads ANQGSEA. In nucleotides, the CDR3 is TGCAGCGTTAACGGGTACGGGGGGCAAGAGACCCAGTACTTC. It specifies CSVNGYGGQETQYF. The variable domain in full, completed from reference TRBV29-1 and TRBJ2-5, reads SAVISQKPSRDICQRGTSLTIQCQVDSQVTMMFWYRQQPGQSLTLIATANQGSEATYESGFVIDKFPISRPNLTFSTLTVSNMSPEDSSIYLCSVNGYGGQETQYFGPGTRLLVL.

This clonotype appeared a single time. A much larger clonotype is one base distant, so this may be a read error. The chain joins TRBV5-1 to TRBJ2-1; a weak D match, TRBD1 (5 bases). The CDR3 runs to 14 residues. Looked up from germline, CDR1 is SGHRS and CDR2 is YFSETQ. Written as DNA, the CDR3 is TGCGCCGGCAGTGAAGGGGCTTCCTACAATGAGCAGTTCTTC. It is translated as CAGSEGASYNEQFF.

This clonotype has ten or more counts. The rearrangement links TRBV4-1 to TRBJ2-7; D possibly corresponds to TRBD2 (7 bases). Trimming stripped 4 bases from V and 4 bases from J, with 17 bases between. This CDR3 has 15 amino acids. In germline, CDR1 is MGHRA, CDR2 YSYEKL. CDR3: CASSLGTGGGYEQYF. CDR3 in DNA: TGCGCCAGCAGCCTAGGGACGGGGGGCGGATACGAGCAGTACTTC.

The table lists this clonotype with many counts. The chain links TRBV24-1 to TRBJ2-5, with D maybe TRBD1 (6 bases). The CDR3 loop spans 21 amino acids. In germline, CDR1 is KGHDR, CDR2 SFDVKD. V lost 3 bases and J lost 5, with 33 bases in between. CDR3 in amino acids: CATSDIKAAELTGLRAETQYF. The CDR3 nucleotides are TGTGCCACCAGTGATATCAAGGCCGCCGAGCTGACAGGTTTAAGAGCGGAGACCCAGTACTTC.

Comments on this clonotype: A read error is possible here, since a much larger clone lies one base away. The V gene is TRBV20-1, the J gene TRBJ2-7, with a tentative D call TRBD2 (5 bases). With 1 base removed from V and 2 bases from J, the gap between germline ends came to 9 bases. This CDR3 is built from 13 residues. CDR1 and CDR2 from the germline V gene are DFQATT and SNEGSKA (reference sequence). For the CDR3, the DNA is TGCAGTGCTAGAGCAGACTACCCCTACGAGCAGTACTTC. It yields the protein CSARADYPYEQYF.

Points on this clonotype: Relative to the germline gene, one junction end is altered; a read error may explain this. The rearrangement links TRBV7-2 to TRBJ1-1; D is unresolved. CDR3 size: 14 residues. Looked up from germline, CDR1 is SGHTA and CDR2 is FQGNSA. CDR3 in amino acids: CASSFPAPNTEAFF. The DNA for the CDR3 is TGCGCCAGCAGCTTCCCGGCCCCGAACACTGAAGCTTTCTTT.

In this sample, this clonotype turned up many times. CDR3 sequence: CASSPGAGTANEQYF. The DNA for the CDR3 is TGTGCCAGCAGCCCCGGCGCGGGAACCGCCAACGAGCAGTACTTC. The V call is TRBV9, the J call TRBJ2-7; perhaps TRBD2 as D (6 bases). The ends were cut back, 4 bases at V and 5 bases at J, with 19 bases in the middle. The germline CDR1 and CDR2 sequences are SGDLS and YYNGEE. This CDR3 comprises 15 residues.

This rearrangement joins TRBV29-1 to TRBJ1-2, with TRBD1 matching over 9 bases. In germline, CDR1 is SQVTM, CDR2 ANQGSEA. The CDR3 runs 13 residues. Unmatched junction bases numbered 9, after V lost 5 bases and J lost 8 bases. CDR3 protein: CSVTGTGKEGYTF. The DNA for the CDR3 is TGCAGCGTTACCGGGACAGGGAAGGAAGGCTACACCTTC.

The chain carries TRBV19 and TRBJ1-3; maybe TRBD1 (5 bases). The CDR3 has 15 amino acids. Trimming left V 3 bases short and J 0 bases short, with 9 bases between. From germline, CDR1 is LNHDA and CDR2 SQIVND (reference sequence). DNA for the CDR3: TGTGCCAGTAGTATGGACAACAGCTCTGGAAACACCATATATTTT. Its protein is CASSMDNSSGNTIYF. Full variable domain (missing parts from reference TRBV19 and TRBJ1-3): DGGITQSPKYLFRKEGQNVTLSCEQNLNHDAMYWYRQDPGQGLRLIYYSQIVNDFQKGDIAEGYSVSREKKESFPLTVTSAQKNPTAFYLCASSMDNSSGNTIYFGEGSWLTVV.

Note on this clonotype: This sequence may be a read error, since a much larger clone differs from it by one base. V is TRBV20-1 and J is TRBJ2-1; the D is unclear. The CDR3 sequence is 19 residues long. Germline V lookup: CDR1 DFQATT, CDR2 SNEGSKA (reference sequence). CDR3 protein: CSDRDRVQVLASYDNEQFF. As DNA, the CDR3 is TGCAGTGATAGAGATAGGGTCCAAGTGCTGGCTAGTTATGACAATGAGCAGTTCTTC.

This clonotype was found a few times. This sequence joins TRBV13 and TRBJ2-5; D might be TRBD1 (6 bases). Trimming left V 5 bases short and J 5 bases short, with 12 bases between. Per germline, CDR1 PRHDT and CDR2 FYEKMQ (reference sequence). The CDR3 totals 13 residues. The CDR3 reads CASSEAGEETQYF. CDR3 in DNA: TGTGCCAGCAGCGAGGCAGGGGAGGAGACCCAGTACTTC.

This clonotype has at least ten counts. The J gene is TRBJ2-3, the V gene TRBV7-8; 8 bases line up with TRBD2. The germline CDR1 and CDR2 sequences are SGHVS and FQNEAQ. The trim removed 2 bases at V and 2 bases at J, leaving 9 bases unmatched. This CDR3 has 17 residues. The CDR3 loop reads CASSLLESGGFTDTQYF. The CDR3 coding sequence is TGTGCCAGCAGCTTATTAGAGAGCGGGGGTTTCACAGATACGCAGTATTTT.

A word on this clonotype: Just one base apart from a much larger clone, this may be a read error. The chain is built from TRBV7-8 and TRBJ2-7, with TRBD1 as a possible D gene (6 bases). The CDR3 is 15 amino acids. V lost 5 bases, J lost 2 bases, and 16 bases lay in between. Germline V gene sequence: CDR1 SGHVS, CDR2 FQNEAQ. The CDR3 DNA follows: TGTGCCAGCAGCGATCCGGACAGACCTACCTACGAGCAGTACTTC. Its protein is CASSDPDRPTYEQYF.